This T cell receptor (beta chain) was sequenced during a study of a mutant IDH1 vaccine in newly diagnosed glioma (dated by TCRdb to the early 2020s). Looking at the study overall: Of the 30 to 35 treated patients, around 62% were male and approximately 40% were female, and a mean age of 40.4 years was recorded. Longitudinal TCRB deep sequencing was done for some 26 treated patients, wherever samples were available for exploratory analyses. Before enrollment, most patients had been given radiochemotherapy with temozolomide as standard therapy, while the rest had received either radiotherapy alone or temozolomide alone. Peripheral blood was collected at six visits: V03 (baseline), V05, V07, V10, V12 and V13. Here is what the overall study found, with its caveats: Selection of PBMC samples for TCRB deep sequencing was based on availability. According to the authors, sample limitations meant that analyses of patient blood samples could not be reproduced. Pseudoprogression appeared unrelated to alterations in the top peripheral T cell clonotypes detected by TCRB sequencing. Across multiple MHC alleles, vaccine-induced immune responses were seen in nearly 95% of patients.

Comment on this clone: Its cognate antigen has yet to be identified. The input lacks base qualities; no much larger clone sits a single base away.

Libraries were built with the immunoSEQ multiplex PCR assay. Rearranged TCR beta chain sequences were amplified using the hsTCRB Kit according to the manufacturer's protocol. Sequencing of TCRB libraries was carried out on an Illumina MiSeq. On the authors' methods: The proprietary platform of the kit vendor was used for demultiplexing, trimming and gene mapping. Held by TCRdb, this immuneACCESS table contains in-frame sequences only and omits some clones. Under half of the omission traces to an unresolved V gene where checked; the cause of the rest is unknown. V, J and clone size were drawn from that table, and D and trimming were deduced from the DNA. This sample is represented by tens of thousands of clones; about four fifths of them were singletons. The top ten constitute roughly 19% of the sample. The germline V gene specifies WSHSY as CDR1 and SAAADI as CDR2. V is pruned by 0 bases and J by 9 bases, leaving 14 bases of the junction without a gene match. The CDR3 runs 16 amino acids, cysteine and phenylalanine included. The sequence is cut down to CDR3 DNA, 48 bases in frame from base 1.

In the paper's terms, the time point label means: baseline, week 1 (first vaccination visit). Taken with the paper, the label for treatment or condition translates to: pre-vaccination baseline after standard-of-care therapy. Newly diagnosed WHO grade 3 or 4 IDH1-mutant astrocytomas showing loss of nuclear ATRX were present in the donors. The samples were drawn from NOA16, a multicentre, single-arm, open-label phase I trial in Germany that tested a mutant IDH1 peptide vaccine in humans for the first time. For immunogenicity testing, the blood drawn at visit V03 was used as the baseline sample. Genomic DNA for TCRB sequencing was extracted from EDTA blood using the DNeasy Blood and Tissue Kit.

This chain joins TRBV10-2 to TRBJ2-7, and TRBD2 matches 7 of the central bases. This material consisted of PBMCs, taken from a glioma patient treated with radiotherapy, temozolomide or both. The TCR was taken from a young man with glioma. The nucleotide sequence is given as TGCGCCAGCAGTGAGTCTAGGGCTAGCGGTCTAGCTGTGCAGTACTTC. It translates as CASSESRASGLAVQYF.